The 30 T cell receptor beta chains listed next were all sequenced from one sample in a study of CD8 T cells in Susac syndrome. Random hexamers served to reverse transcribe roughly 0.5 to 1 ug RNA. Using its own MiXCR run on the immunoSEQ multiplex PCR reads, TCRdb lists one record per CDR3 protein. Among some 250,000 distinct CDR3 sequences listed, 90% to 97% were seen once. The sequenced sample was CD4+ T cells from PBMCs. All receptors derive from a human donor with Susac syndrome.

The CDR3 reads CSASLAGGGSAYEQYF. The CDR3 bases are TGCAGTGCCTCACTAGCGGGAGGAGGCTCCGCCTACGAGCAGTACTTC. V gene TRBV20-1 combines with J gene TRBJ2-7, with 12 bases fitting TRBD2. The CDR3 has 16 residues. The germline V gene encodes CDR1 DFQATT and CDR2 SNEGSKA (reference sequence). J gave up 2 bases and V 6 bases, and 11 bases lay outside the gene matches.

This sequence joins TRBV4-2 and TRBJ1-2, with D tentatively TRBD1 (6 bases). The V end was cut by 1 base, the J end by 2 bases, with 8 bases between. The V gene's germline CDR1 is LGHNA and CDR2 YNFKEQ. The CDR3 is 14 amino acids. The CDR3 nucleotides read TGTGCCAGCAGCCAAGCGGACAGAAACTATGGCTACACCTTC. It yields the protein CASSQADRNYGYTF.

J is TRBJ2-1 and V is TRBV11-2; D is ambiguous. From germline, CDR1 is SGHAT and CDR2 FQNNGV. This CDR3 contains 12 residues. With 5 bases removed from V and 2 bases from J, the gap between germline ends came to 4 bases. CDR3 DNA: TGTGCCAGCAGCCCCCCCTACAATGAGCAGTTCTTC. Amino acids: CASSPPYNEQFF. Full variable domain (missing parts from reference TRBV11-2 and TRBJ2-1): EAGVAQSPRYKIIEKRQSVAFWCNPISGHATLYWYQQILGQGPKLLIQFQNNGVVDDSQLPKDRFSAERLKGVDSTLKIQPAKLEDSAVYLCASSPPYNEQFFGPGTRLTVL.

This clonotype was found once. The chain carries TRBV30 and TRBJ2-2; D unclear. The ends were cut back, 3 bases at V and 1 base at J, with 6 bases in the middle. The CDR3 is 13 residues long. The germline V gene has CDR1 GTSNPN and CDR2 SVGIG (reference sequence). The CDR3 protein is CAWRGLNTGELFF. CDR3 DNA sequence: TGTGCCTGGAGAGGGTTGAACACCGGGGAGCTGTTTTTT.

The V gene is TRBV7-9, the J gene TRBJ2-7; D may be TRBD1 (9 bases). The CDR3 has 16 amino acids. Trimming removed 4 bases at V and 6 bases at J, with 22 bases between. Per the germline V gene, CDR1 is SEHNR and CDR2 is FQNEAQ (reference sequence). The CDR3 sequence: CASSYGGQGLGAEQYF. The CDR3 nucleotides read TGTGCCAGCAGCTATGGGGGACAGGGACTAGGTGCCGAGCAGTACTTC.

This chain uses TRBV20-1 with TRBJ1-5, with D uncertain. V lost 5 bases to trimming and J lost 0 bases, with 8 bases between them. CDR1 is DFQATT and CDR2 is SNEGSKA in the germline V gene (reference sequence). The CDR3 covers 13 residues. This CDR3 reads CSALLHSNQPQHF. In DNA, the CDR3 is TGCAGTGCTCTTCTACATAGCAATCAGCCCCAGCATTTT.

The chain carries TRBV20-1 and TRBJ2-7; tentatively, D is TRBD2 (6 bases). Germline CDR1 reads DFQATT; CDR2 reads SNEGSKA (reference sequence). This CDR3 is 13 amino acids long. With 7 bases removed from V and 0 bases from J, the gap between germline ends came to 13 bases. In DNA form, the CDR3 reads TGCAGTGTCTTAGCGGAGATCTCCTACGAGCAGTACTTC. As protein: CSVLAEISYEQYF.

V gene TRBV27 combines with J gene TRBJ1-1; D is unresolved. Germline values: CDR1 MNHEY, CDR2 SMNVEV (reference sequence). Between the trimmed V and J ends, which lost 3 bases and 6 bases, there was a span of 11 bases. CDR3 size: 13 residues. CDR3 in DNA: TGTGCCAGCAGTTTGATGTCGGCGGCTGAAGCTTTCTTT. This translates into CASSLMSAAEAFF.

The V call is TRBV30, the J call TRBJ2-3; possibly TRBD2 for D (6 bases). Germline V gene lookup returns CDR1 GTSNPN and CDR2 SVGIG (reference sequence). The CDR3 loop spans 15 amino acids. V dropped 2 bases and J dropped 2 bases, with 14 bases sitting between them. This chain's CDR3 is CAWSPPGLNTDTQYF. In nucleotides, the CDR3 is TGTGCCTGGAGTCCACCGGGACTGAACACAGATACGCAGTATTTT.

This chain connects TRBV3-1 to TRBJ2-3; maybe TRBD1 (5 bases). Germline-derived CDR1 and CDR2 are LGHDT and YNNKEL (reference sequence). This CDR3 comprises 15 residues. V was shortened by 4 bases and J by 8 bases, with 19 bases between the two germline ends. CDR3 DNA: TGTGCCAGCAGCCCAAGTGTGTCGGCCCAGGGTACGCAGTATTTT. Translating it yields CASSPSVSAQGTQYF.

The V call is TRBV12-3 or TRBV12-4, the J call TRBJ2-7; D unresolved. This CDR3 contains 12 residues. V was pared by 2 bases and J by 3 bases, with 5 bases between. CDR3 sequence: CASSLFGYEQYF. CDR3 nucleotide sequence: TGTGCCAGCAGTTTATTCGGCTACGAGCAGTACTTC.

The gene calls are TRBV14 and TRBJ2-7; D ambiguous. The CDR3 sequence is 13 residues long. Trimming took 6 bases from V and 1 from J, leaving 10 bases between them. The germline gives CDR1 SGHDN, CDR2 FVKESK. The CDR3 DNA sequence: TGTGCCAGCAGAGATGTAACTTCCTACGAGCAGTACTTC. It is translated as CASRDVTSYEQYF.

The rearrangement joins TRBV11-3 to TRBJ2-3; D could derive from TRBD1 or TRBD2 (6 bases each). V was clipped by 5 bases and J by 8 bases, with 14 bases between them. Looked up from germline, CDR1 is SGHNT and CDR2 is YENEEA. The CDR3 is 13 amino acids. CDR3 amino acids: CASSDRGDGTQYF. In DNA form, the CDR3 reads TGTGCCAGCAGCGATAGGGGGGATGGTACGCAGTATTTT.

The chain carries TRBV14 and TRBJ2-3, with a weak D call TRBD1 (6 bases). Trimming pared 5 bases from V and 4 bases from J, leaving 16 bases between. The CDR3 consists of 15 residues. Germline V gene lookup returns CDR1 SGHDN and CDR2 FVKESK. The DNA of the CDR3 is TGTGCCAGCAGCTTATACAGGGACCCCCCAGATACGCAGTATTTT. Encoded protein: CASSLYRDPPDTQYF.

The gene calls are TRBV12-5 and TRBJ2-7; unclear D gene. This CDR3 is 13 amino acids long. Germline V gene data show CDR1 as LGHNT and CDR2 as FRNRAP. V was pared by 6 bases and J by 3 bases, with 12 bases between. The CDR3 nucleotides read TGTGCTAGTGGCCGTATCTCGGGCTACGAGCAGTACTTC. Its translation is CASGRISGYEQYF.

The chain couples TRBV3-1 to TRBJ1-2, with a possible D match to TRBD1 (5 bases). The CDR3 loop spans 12 amino acids. V lost 0 bases and J 8 bases, leaving 7 bases between the germline ends. Germline CDR1 LGHDT, CDR2 YNNKEL (reference sequence). CDR3 protein: CASSQEPGGYTF. CDR3 coding DNA: TGTGCCAGCAGCCAAGAACCAGGGGGCTACACCTTC. The full variable domain, rest sourced from reference TRBV3-1 and TRBJ1-2, is DTAVSQTPKYLVTQMGNDKSIKCEQNLGHDTMYWYKQDSKKFLKIMFSYNNKELIINETVPNRFSPKSPDKAHLNLHINSLELGDSAVYFCASSQEPGGYTFGSGTRLTVV.

The CDR3 spells CASSQFPASSDEQFF. The CDR3 DNA follows: TGCGCCAGCAGTCAATTCCCGGCTAGTTCAGATGAGCAGTTCTTC. The chain recombines TRBV23-1 with TRBJ2-1; D remains ambiguous. TRBV23-1 is an open reading frame, and its role is uncertain. V shed 1 base and J shed 8 bases, with 15 bases lying between them. There are 15 residues in the CDR3.

The chain has TRBV3-1 and TRBJ2-7, with 15 bases aligning to TRBD2. V lost 3 bases and J lost 6; bases outside the gene matches: 3. Germline V gene data show CDR1 as LGHDT and CDR2 as YNNKEL (reference sequence). This CDR3 has 15 amino acids. CDR3 bases: TGTGCCAGCAGCCACGGGACTAGCGGGAGGTTCGAGCAGTACTTC. Protein: CASSHGTSGRFEQYF.

This chain uses TRBV20-1 with TRBJ2-3; D is ambiguous. The germline V and J ends were trimmed by 3 bases and 4 bases, with 17 bases remaining between them. The CDR3 is 15 residues long. Germline V CDR1 and CDR2: DFQATT, SNEGSKA (reference sequence). As DNA, the CDR3 is TGCAGTGCTAGCAGATTCCGCCTGATGGCAGATACGCAGTATTTT. Residues: CSASRFRLMADTQYF.

V usage is TRBV5-6 and J usage is TRBJ2-3; the D is unclear. The length of the CDR3 is 13 residues. Germline V gene sequence: CDR1 SGHDT, CDR2 YYEEEE. The V end lost 1 base, the J end lost 2 bases, and 5 bases lay between the germline ends. The CDR3 bases are TGTGCCAGCAGCTTGCCCCACACAGATACGCAGTATTTT. It encodes CASSLPHTDTQYF.

V gene TRBV6-5 combines with J gene TRBJ2-1; D not resolved. The germline CDR1 and CDR2 sequences are MNHEY and SVGAGI. CDR3 length: 15 amino acids. V was cut by 5 bases and J by 5 bases, with 16 bases left in between. This chain's CDR3 is CASSRKVDTHNEQFF. As DNA, the CDR3 is TGTGCCAGCAGTCGAAAAGTTGACACCCACAATGAGCAGTTCTTC.

The V call is TRBV19, the J call TRBJ2-4; D is possibly TRBD1 (6 bases). CDR1 and CDR2 from the germline V gene are LNHDA and SQIVND (reference sequence). CDR3 size: 13 residues. With 7 bases removed from V and 6 bases from J, the gap between germline ends came to 13 bases. CDR3 DNA sequence: TGTGCCAGTATGTACAGGGTCGGAAACATTCAGTACTTC. As protein: CASMYRVGNIQYF.

This chain joins TRBV7-2 and TRBJ2-5; tentative D call: TRBD2 (6 bases). This CDR3 has 14 residues. Germline CDR1 reads SGHTA; CDR2 reads FQGNSA. Trimming removed 1 base at V and 13 bases at J, with 19 bases between. CDR3 coding DNA: TGTGCCAGCAGCTTAGGTGCCAGCGGGTCCTCTCTGTACTTC. Its protein product is CASSLGASGSSLYF.

This chain joins TRBV30 and TRBJ1-1, with a tentative D call TRBD1 (6 bases). Germline values: CDR1 GTSNPN, CDR2 SVGIG (reference sequence). The CDR3 runs to 13 residues. V was pared by 7 bases and J by 1 base, with 13 bases between. Written as DNA, the CDR3 is TGTGCCTACGGTCTGACAGGGAACACTGAAGCTTTCTTT. This codes for CAYGLTGNTEAFF.

The sample holds a few counts of this clonotype. The CDR3 sequence is CASSGSSGANVLTF. The DNA of the CDR3 is TGTGCCAGCAGTGGAAGCTCTGGGGCCAACGTCCTGACTTTC. The J gene is TRBJ2-6, the V gene TRBV6-5; the D is unclear. The CDR3 sequence is 14 residues long. V was cut by 5 bases and J by 0 bases, with 5 bases left in between. Germline V gene data show CDR1 as MNHEY and CDR2 as SVGAGI.

The chain joins TRBV3-1 to TRBJ1-1, with 8 bases that match TRBD1. This CDR3 comprises 16 residues. V trimming: 4 bases; J trimming: 6 bases; junction bases outside the gene matches: 13. The V gene's germline CDR1 is LGHDT and CDR2 YNNKEL (reference sequence). The DNA for the CDR3 is TGTGCCAGCAGCCTTTCTCTGGGACAGGTTACGTCTGAAGCTTTCTTT. It translates to CASSLSLGQVTSEAFF.

This chain joins TRBV23-1 and TRBJ1-5, with D unresolved. TRBV23-1 is recorded as an ORF, its role being uncertain. V was trimmed by 4 bases and J by 5 bases, leaving 6 bases between them. The CDR3 is made up of 12 amino acids. Here the CDR3 reads CASSRLDQPQHF. CDR3 nucleotides: TGCGCCAGCAGTCGGTTGGATCAGCCCCAGCATTTT.

This chain links TRBV30 with TRBJ1-2, with unresolved D. This CDR3 region has 12 residues. Germline V gene data show CDR1 as GTSNPN and CDR2 as SVGIG (reference sequence). The V and J ends lost 1 base and 4 bases respectively, with 7 bases between them. CDR3 sequence (DNA): TGTGCCTGGAGTGCCCCCGGCTATGGCTACACCTTC. It yields the protein CAWSAPGYGYTF.

This CDR3 is CSVEAGLPYNEQFF. CDR3 nucleotides: TGCAGCGTTGAGGCAGGGTTACCCTACAATGAGCAGTTCTTC. This sequence joins TRBV29-1 and TRBJ2-1; D perhaps matches TRBD1 (5 bases). This CDR3 is built from 14 residues. V lost 3 bases, J lost 2 bases, and 11 bases lay in between. The germline V gene encodes CDR1 SQVTM and CDR2 ANQGSEA.

The chain links TRBV7-2 to TRBJ1-5; D perhaps matches TRBD1 (6 bases). Trimming removed 4 bases at V and 0 bases at J, with 13 bases between. Germline loops: CDR1 SGHTA, CDR2 FQGNSA. The CDR3 has 16 amino acids. CDR3 DNA sequence: TGTGCCAGCAGCTACGCGGGGGCGAATAGCAATCAGCCCCAGCATTTT. This gives the protein CASSYAGANSNQPQHF.